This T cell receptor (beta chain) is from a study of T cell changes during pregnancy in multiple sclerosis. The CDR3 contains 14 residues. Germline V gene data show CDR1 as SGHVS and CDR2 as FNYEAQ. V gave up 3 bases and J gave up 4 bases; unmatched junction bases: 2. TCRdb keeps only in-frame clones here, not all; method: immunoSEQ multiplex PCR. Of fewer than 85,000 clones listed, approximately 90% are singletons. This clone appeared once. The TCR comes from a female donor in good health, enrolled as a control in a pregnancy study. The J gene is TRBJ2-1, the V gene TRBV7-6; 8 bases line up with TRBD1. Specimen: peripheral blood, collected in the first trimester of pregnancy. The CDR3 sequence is CASSFRDRYNEQFF. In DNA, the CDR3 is TGTGCCAGCAGCTTCCGGGACAGGTACAATGAGCAGTTCTTC.